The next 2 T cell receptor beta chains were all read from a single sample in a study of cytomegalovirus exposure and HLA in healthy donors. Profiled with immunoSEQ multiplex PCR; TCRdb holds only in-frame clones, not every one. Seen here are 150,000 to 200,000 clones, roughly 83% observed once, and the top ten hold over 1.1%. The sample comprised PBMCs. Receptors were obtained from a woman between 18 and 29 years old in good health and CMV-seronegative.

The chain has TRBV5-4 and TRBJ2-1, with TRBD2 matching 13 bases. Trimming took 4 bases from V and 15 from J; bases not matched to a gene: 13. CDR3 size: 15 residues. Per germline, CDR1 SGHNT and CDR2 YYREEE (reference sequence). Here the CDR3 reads CASSQLAGGLSDRFF. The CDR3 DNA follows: TGTGCCAGCAGCCAACTAGCGGGGGGGCTATCAGATCGGTTCTTC. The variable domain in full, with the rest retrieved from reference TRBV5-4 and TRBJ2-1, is ETGVTQSPTHLIKTRGQQVTLRCSSQSGHNTVSWYQQALGQGPQFIFQYYREEENGRGNFPPRFSGLQFPNYSSELNVNALELDDSALYLCASSQLAGGLSDRFFGPGTRLTVL.

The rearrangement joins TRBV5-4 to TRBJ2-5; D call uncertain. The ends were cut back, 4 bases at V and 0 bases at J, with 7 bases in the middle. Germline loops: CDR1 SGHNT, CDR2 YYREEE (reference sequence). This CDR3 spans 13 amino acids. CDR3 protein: CASSPSDQETQYF. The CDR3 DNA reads TGTGCCAGCAGCCCCTCGGACCAAGAGACCCAGTACTTC.